These T cell receptor beta chains were read from a single sample in a study of cytomegalovirus exposure and HLA in healthy donors. Measured with immunoSEQ multiplex PCR; TCRdb has only the in-frame clones, and not every one. The repertoire includes approximately 27,000 clones, roughly 68% of them detected once, and roughly 4% sits in the top ten. Sequenced material: PBMCs. The receptors stem from a woman in her forties or fifties in good health and CMV-seronegative. Each CDR3 is given with its conserved first and last residue. A D gene is named only where the DNA matches it firmly. For some rows the clone size is stated as once, few or many, or as a class when expanded; others skip it.

DNA: TGCGCCAGCACCTTGACTAGCCGGGAGACCCAGTACTTC
CDR3: CASTLTSRETQYF
D: TRBD2
J: TRBJ2-5
size: -
V: TRBV5-1

DNA: TGTGCCAGCAGTTCAAGTGGCGGGAGAGAGCAGTACTTC
CDR3: CASSSSGGREQYF
D: TRBD2
J: TRBJ2-7
size: -
V: TRBV2

DNA: TGTGCCACCAGCAGAGAGCGAGGGGGCTATGGCTACACCTTC
CDR3: CATSRERGGYGYTF
D: -
J: TRBJ1-2
size: -
V: TRBV15

DNA: TGCGCCAGCAGTCAATACCCAGCGCGGAGCTCCTACGAGCAGTACTTC
CDR3: CASSQYPARSSYEQYF
D: -
J: TRBJ2-7
size: -
V: TRBV23-1

DNA: TGTGCCAGCAGCTTGGTACAGAGCTCTGGGGCCAACGTCCTGACTTTC
CDR3: CASSLVQSSGANVLTF
D: -
J: TRBJ2-6
size: few
V: TRBV5-6

DNA: TGCGCCAGCAGCTTGCAACAGAGCTCCTACGAGCAGTACTTC
CDR3: CASSLQQSSYEQYF
D: -
J: TRBJ2-7
size: -
V: TRBV5-1

DNA: TGTGCCAGCAGCGTAGATAGGCTAGTAGGGGGTGAGCAGTTCTTC
CDR3: CASSVDRLVGGEQFF
D: -
J: TRBJ2-1
size: once
V: TRBV9

DNA: TGTGCCAGCAGCTTAGATGGAGGAAACTATGGCTACACCTTC
CDR3: CASSLDGGNYGYTF
D: -
J: TRBJ1-2
size: few
V: TRBV11-2

DNA: TGTGCCAGCTCACTAGGCGACGAGCAGTACTTC
CDR3: CASSLGDEQYF
D: -
J: TRBJ2-7
size: -
V: TRBV25-1

DNA: TGTGCCAGCAGTCTTCGACAGGGCAACGAGCAGTACTTC
CDR3: CASSLRQGNEQYF
D: TRBD1
J: TRBJ2-7
size: -
V: TRBV28

DNA: TGTGCCAGCAGTCGAGAGACCCAGTACTTC
CDR3: CASSRETQYF
D: -
J: TRBJ2-5
size: few
V: TRBV6-1

DNA: TGTGCCAGCAGTCCGCAAGAGACCCAGTACTTC
CDR3: CASSPQETQYF
D: -
J: TRBJ2-5
size: -
V: TRBV2

DNA: TGCGCCAGCAGCGATCCGGGACAGGGAGCAACTAATGAAAAACTGTTTTTT
CDR3: CASSDPGQGATNEKLFF
D: TRBD1
J: TRBJ1-4
size: -
V: TRBV4-1

DNA: TGTGCCATACAACCCCGGGGGACAGATACGCAGTATTTT
CDR3: CAIQPRGTDTQYF
D: -
J: TRBJ2-3
size: -
V: TRBV6-1

DNA: TGTGCCAGCTCCCTGGACAGGTCCTACGAGCAGTACTTC
CDR3: CASSLDRSYEQYF
D: TRBD1
J: TRBJ2-7
size: -
V: TRBV18

DNA: TGCAGCGTTGATGGAGTCACAGATACGCAGTATTTT
CDR3: CSVDGVTDTQYF
D: -
J: TRBJ2-3
size: -
V: TRBV29-1

DNA: TGCGCCAGCAGCCCGGTAGGGGCCGACTACGAGCAGTACTTC
CDR3: CASSPVGADYEQYF
D: -
J: TRBJ2-7
size: -
V: TRBV5-1

DNA: TGTGCCAGCAGCGTAGGAGGTGGCGGGGGGGAGACCCAGTACTTC
CDR3: CASSVGGGGGETQYF
D: TRBD2
J: TRBJ2-5
size: -
V: TRBV9

DNA: TGTGCCAGCAGTGGGGCGGGAGCCTACAATGAGCAGTTCTTC
CDR3: CASSGAGAYNEQFF
D: TRBD2
J: TRBJ2-1
size: -
V: TRBV14

DNA: TGTGCCAGCAGTGAGACTCAGGGTACTGAAGCTTTCTTT
CDR3: CASSETQGTEAFF
D: -
J: TRBJ1-1
size: -
V: TRBV6-1

DNA: TGTGCCAGCAGCGTAGATCCCAGCACCGGGGAGCTGTTTTTT
CDR3: CASSVDPSTGELFF
D: -
J: TRBJ2-2
size: once
V: TRBV9

DNA: TGTGCCAGTAGTATCTCCAGCGAGAGCACTGAAGCTTTCTTT
CDR3: CASSISSESTEAFF
D: -
J: TRBJ1-1
size: -
V: TRBV19

DNA: TGTGCCAGCAGCTTGGTGTCCACTAGCGGGGCCGTTTCTACCTACAATGAGCAGTTCTTC
CDR3: CASSLVSTSGAVSTYNEQFF
D: TRBD2
J: TRBJ2-1
size: -
V: TRBV5-4

DNA: TGCGCCAGCAGCCACTACACAGGGGAACAGCCCCAGCATTTT
CDR3: CASSHYTGEQPQHF
D: TRBD1
J: TRBJ1-5
size: few
V: TRBV4-1

DNA: TGTGCCAGCAGCCAAGGACGCGGGAGGGAGCAGTACTTC
CDR3: CASSQGRGREQYF
D: TRBD2
J: TRBJ2-7
size: -
V: TRBV14

DNA: TGTGCCAGCAGTCCCACGACAGGGAACAACTATGGCTACACCTTC
CDR3: CASSPTTGNNYGYTF
D: TRBD1
J: TRBJ1-2
size: -
V: TRBV27

DNA: TGCGCCAGCAGCCAAGGATGGAGGGGAGGAGGCAATCAGCCCCAGCATTTT
CDR3: CASSQGWRGGGNQPQHF
D: -
J: TRBJ1-5
size: -
V: TRBV4-1

DNA: TGTGCCAGCAGCTTATCGGGTATTGAGCAGTTCTTC
CDR3: CASSLSGIEQFF
D: -
J: TRBJ2-1
size: once
V: TRBV7-9

DNA: TGCGCCAGCAGCTTGGGGGTCGGAGGGGATGAAAAACTGTTTTTT
CDR3: CASSLGVGGDEKLFF
D: -
J: TRBJ1-4
size: -
V: TRBV5-1

DNA: TGTGCCTCACGCCGGGGGACTAGCGGCACCTACGAGCAGTACTTC
CDR3: CASRRGTSGTYEQYF
D: TRBD2
J: TRBJ2-7
size: -
V: TRBV2

DNA: TGTGCCAGCAGTTTTATCAACATTCAGTACTTC
CDR3: CASSFINIQYF
D: -
J: TRBJ2-4
size: -
V: TRBV28

DNA: TGCGCCAGCAGCCAAGACAGAAAAGCTGGCTACACCTTC
CDR3: CASSQDRKAGYTF
D: -
J: TRBJ1-2
size: -
V: TRBV10-1

DNA: TGTGCCAGCAGTTTCCTATCGGTCGAGCAGTACTTC
CDR3: CASSFLSVEQYF
D: -
J: TRBJ2-7
size: once
V: TRBV28

DNA: TGTGCCAGCAGTGAACCAGGGGGCTTGAACACTGAAGCTTTCTTT
CDR3: CASSEPGGLNTEAFF
D: TRBD1
J: TRBJ1-1
size: -
V: TRBV25-1

DNA: TGTGCCATCAGTGAGTCTATAAATCAGCCCCAGCATTTT
CDR3: CAISESINQPQHF
D: -
J: TRBJ1-5
size: -
V: TRBV10-3

DNA: TGTGCCAGCAGTTTCGGTCCAGCCGGACAGTTGGCTTTCTTT
CDR3: CASSFGPAGQLAFF
D: -
J: TRBJ1-1
size: -
V: TRBV28

DNA: TGTGCCAGCAGCTTAGGGAGCGGGGGCTACGAGCAGTACTTC
CDR3: CASSLGSGGYEQYF
D: TRBD2
J: TRBJ2-7
size: few
V: TRBV5-6

DNA: TGTGCCAGTCTAAAGACAGGGATGGGCGGGGAGCTGTTTTTT
CDR3: CASLKTGMGGELFF
D: TRBD1
J: TRBJ2-2
size: -
V: TRBV27

DNA: TGTGCCAGCAGCTTTTACAGGGAAGAGACCCAGTACTTC
CDR3: CASSFYREETQYF
D: -
J: TRBJ2-5
size: -
V: TRBV5-4

DNA: TGTGCCAGCAGTTACCGCCCGGGGCAGGGGGATGAAAAACTGTTTTTT
CDR3: CASSYRPGQGDEKLFF
D: TRBD1
J: TRBJ1-4
size: -
V: TRBV6-6

DNA: TGTGCCACCAGATCCTATGATTTCTATGGCTACACCTTC
CDR3: CATRSYDFYGYTF
D: -
J: TRBJ1-2
size: -
V: TRBV6-5

DNA: TGTGCCAGCAGCCACCCGGGGGTGGGGAGGTATTTT
CDR3: CASSHPGVGRYF
D: -
J: TRBJ2-3
size: -
V: TRBV14

DNA: TGTGCCACTTCGCGGCGGGGCAATCAGCCCCAGCATTTT
CDR3: CATSRRGNQPQHF
D: -
J: TRBJ1-5
size: once
V: TRBV5-6

DNA: TGTGCCAGCTCCGCCCACCAGGGGGCCCACCCTTACAATGAGCAGTTCTTC
CDR3: CASSAHQGAHPYNEQFF
D: TRBD1
J: TRBJ2-1
size: few
V: TRBV18

DNA: TGTGCCAGTAGTTCTGTCAGCTCCTACAATGAGCAGTTCTTC
CDR3: CASSSVSSYNEQFF
D: -
J: TRBJ2-1
size: once
V: TRBV19

DNA: TGTGCCAGCACTTCAGGACTAGCGGGGGTTATGGGCGAGCAGTACTTC
CDR3: CASTSGLAGVMGEQYF
D: TRBD2
J: TRBJ2-7
size: -
V: TRBV5-4

DNA: TGTGCCAGCAGCTCGTACAACCTACGGGAGTATGAAAAACTGTTTTTT
CDR3: CASSSYNLREYEKLFF
D: -
J: TRBJ1-4
size: -
V: TRBV5-4

DNA: TGTGCCAGCAGTGAAATTAGCGGGGGGGCAGATACGCAGTATTTT
CDR3: CASSEISGGADTQYF
D: TRBD2
J: TRBJ2-3
size: -
V: TRBV6-1

DNA: TGTGCCAGCAGGCCTACCGCGGCTAGGGGGGATACGCAGTATTTT
CDR3: CASRPTAARGDTQYF
D: -
J: TRBJ2-3
size: once
V: TRBV4-2

DNA: TGTGCCAGCAGTATCACTACAGGGGGCAATCAGCCCCAGCATTTT
CDR3: CASSITTGGNQPQHF
D: TRBD1
J: TRBJ1-5
size: -
V: TRBV28

DNA: TGTGCCAGCAGCTTGGTTGGAGGGCCGGGCACCGGGGAGCTGTTTTTT
CDR3: CASSLVGGPGTGELFF
D: -
J: TRBJ2-2
size: -
V: TRBV5-4

DNA: TGTGCCAGCAGCTTAGGTGCCCGGACCGGAGGGCAGTTCTTC
CDR3: CASSLGARTGGQFF
D: -
J: TRBJ2-1
size: -
V: TRBV7-8